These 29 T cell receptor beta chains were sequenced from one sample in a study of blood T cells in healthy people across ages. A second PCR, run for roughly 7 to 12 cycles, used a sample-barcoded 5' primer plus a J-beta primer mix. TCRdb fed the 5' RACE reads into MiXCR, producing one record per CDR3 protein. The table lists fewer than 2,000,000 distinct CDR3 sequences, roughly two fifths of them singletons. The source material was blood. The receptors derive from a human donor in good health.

DNA for the CDR3: TGTGCCAGCAGCTCCGTAGGGGTGGGCTCAAGCGAGCAGTACTTC. Translated: CASSSVGVGSSEQYF. The chain is built from TRBV7-2 and TRBJ2-7, with D tentatively TRBD1 (5 bases). The CDR3 is 15 residues long. Trimming removed 4 bases at V and 6 bases at J, with 19 bases between. Germline V gene lookup returns CDR1 SGHTA and CDR2 FQGNSA.

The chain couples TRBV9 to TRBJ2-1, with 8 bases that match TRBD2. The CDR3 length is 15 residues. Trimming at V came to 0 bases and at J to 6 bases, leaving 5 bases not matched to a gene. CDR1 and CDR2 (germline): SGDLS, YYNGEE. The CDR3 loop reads CASSVGGAGGNEQFF. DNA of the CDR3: TGTGCCAGCAGCGTAGGAGGGGCGGGGGGCAATGAGCAGTTCTTC.

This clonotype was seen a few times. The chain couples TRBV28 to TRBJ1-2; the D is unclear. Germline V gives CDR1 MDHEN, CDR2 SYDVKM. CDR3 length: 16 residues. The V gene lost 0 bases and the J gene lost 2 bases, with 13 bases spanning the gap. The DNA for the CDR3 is TGTGCCAGCAGTTTATGGGCCCGTCGCCTAAACTATGGCTACACCTTC. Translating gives CASSLWARRLNYGYTF.

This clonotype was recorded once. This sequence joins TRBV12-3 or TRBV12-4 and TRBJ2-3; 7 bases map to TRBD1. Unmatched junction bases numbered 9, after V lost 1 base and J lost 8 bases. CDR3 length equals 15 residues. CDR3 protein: CASSLEGARMGTQYF. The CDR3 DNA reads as TGTGCCAGCAGTTTAGAGGGGGCCCGCATGGGTACGCAGTATTTT.

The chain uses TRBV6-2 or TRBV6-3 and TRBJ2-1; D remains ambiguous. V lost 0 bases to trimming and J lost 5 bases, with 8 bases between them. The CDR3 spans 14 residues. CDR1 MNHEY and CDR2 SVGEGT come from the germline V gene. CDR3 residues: CASSYSTGNNEQFF. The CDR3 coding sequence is TGTGCCAGCAGTTACTCGACCGGAAACAATGAGCAGTTCTTC.

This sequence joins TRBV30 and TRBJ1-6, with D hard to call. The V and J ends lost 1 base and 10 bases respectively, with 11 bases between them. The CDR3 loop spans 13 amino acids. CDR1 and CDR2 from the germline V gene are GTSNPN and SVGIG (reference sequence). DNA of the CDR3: TGTGCCTGGAGTGAGGCAGTTTACTCACCCCTCCACTTT. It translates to CAWSEAVYSPLHF. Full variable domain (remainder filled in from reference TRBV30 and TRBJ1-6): SQTIHQWPATLVQPVGSPLSLECTVEGTSNPNLYWYRQAAGRGLQLLFYSVGIGQISSEVPQNLSASRPQDRQFILSSKKLLLSDSGFYLCAWSEAVYSPLHFGNGTRLTVT.

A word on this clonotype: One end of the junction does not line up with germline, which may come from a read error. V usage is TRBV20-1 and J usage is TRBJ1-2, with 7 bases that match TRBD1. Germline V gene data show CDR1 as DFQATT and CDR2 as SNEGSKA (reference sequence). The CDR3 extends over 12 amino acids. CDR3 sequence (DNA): TGCAGGGCTAGTCAGGGGGGGAGCGGCTACACCTTC. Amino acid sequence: CRASQGGSGYTF.

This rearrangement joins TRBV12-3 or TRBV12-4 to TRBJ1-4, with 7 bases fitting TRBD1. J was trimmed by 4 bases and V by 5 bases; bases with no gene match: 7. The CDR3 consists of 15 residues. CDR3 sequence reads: CASSPRTGINEKLFF. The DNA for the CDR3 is TGTGCCAGCAGTCCCCGGACAGGAATTAATGAAAAACTGTTTTTT.

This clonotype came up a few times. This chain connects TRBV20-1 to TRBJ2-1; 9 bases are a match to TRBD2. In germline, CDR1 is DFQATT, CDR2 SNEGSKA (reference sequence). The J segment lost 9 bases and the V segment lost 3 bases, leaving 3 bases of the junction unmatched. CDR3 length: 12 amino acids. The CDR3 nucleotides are TGCAGTGCTAGGCGGGGGGGCTCTGAGCAGTTCTTC. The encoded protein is CSARRGGSEQFF.

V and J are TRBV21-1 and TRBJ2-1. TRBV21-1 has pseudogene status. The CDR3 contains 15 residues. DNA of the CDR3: TGTGCCAGCAGCAACAGATTTGATTCCTACAATGAGCAGTTCTTC. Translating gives CASSNRFDSYNEQFF.

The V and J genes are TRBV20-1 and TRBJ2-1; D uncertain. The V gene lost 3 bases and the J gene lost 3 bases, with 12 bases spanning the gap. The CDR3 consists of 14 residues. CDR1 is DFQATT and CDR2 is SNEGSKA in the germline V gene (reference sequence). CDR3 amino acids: CSARRLKDYNEQFF. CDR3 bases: TGCAGTGCTAGGAGGCTAAAAGACTACAATGAGCAGTTCTTC.

This CDR3 reads CSARGAAFTRNIQYF. In DNA, the CDR3 is TGCAGTGCTAGAGGGGCAGCATTCACAAGAAACATTCAGTACTTC. The rearrangement uses TRBV20-1 and TRBJ2-4; no clear D gene. Trimming removed 1 base at V and 6 bases at J, with 16 bases between. This CDR3 is 15 amino acids long. Germline values: CDR1 DFQATT, CDR2 SNEGSKA (reference sequence).

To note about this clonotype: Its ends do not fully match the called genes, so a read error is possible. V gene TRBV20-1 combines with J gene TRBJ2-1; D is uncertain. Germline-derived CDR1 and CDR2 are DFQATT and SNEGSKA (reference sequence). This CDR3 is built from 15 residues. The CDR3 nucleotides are TGCAGTGCTAGAGATTTGCGGACCGCCTACAATGAGCGGTTCTTC. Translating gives CSARDLRTAYNERFF.

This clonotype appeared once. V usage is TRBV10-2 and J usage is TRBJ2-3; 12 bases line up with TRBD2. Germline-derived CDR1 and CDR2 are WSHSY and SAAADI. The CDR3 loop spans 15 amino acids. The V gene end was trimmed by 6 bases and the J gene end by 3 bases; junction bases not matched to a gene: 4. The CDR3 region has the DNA TGCGCCAGCAGCCGACTAGCGGGGGAGACAGATACGCAGTATTTT. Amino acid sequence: CASSRLAGETDTQYF.

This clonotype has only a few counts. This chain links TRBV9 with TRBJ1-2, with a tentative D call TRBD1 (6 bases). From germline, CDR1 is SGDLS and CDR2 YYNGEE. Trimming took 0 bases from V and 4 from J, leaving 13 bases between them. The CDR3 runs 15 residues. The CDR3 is CASSVGDNYLYGYTF. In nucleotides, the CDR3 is TGTGCCAGCAGCGTAGGGGACAATTACCTCTATGGCTACACCTTC.

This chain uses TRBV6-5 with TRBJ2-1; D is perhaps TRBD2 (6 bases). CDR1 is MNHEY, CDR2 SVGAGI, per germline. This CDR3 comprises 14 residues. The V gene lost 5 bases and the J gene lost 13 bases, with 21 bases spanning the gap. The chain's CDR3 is CASSPPGLSETQFF. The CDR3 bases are TGTGCCAGCAGTCCCCCGGGACTCTCGGAGACCCAGTTCTTC.

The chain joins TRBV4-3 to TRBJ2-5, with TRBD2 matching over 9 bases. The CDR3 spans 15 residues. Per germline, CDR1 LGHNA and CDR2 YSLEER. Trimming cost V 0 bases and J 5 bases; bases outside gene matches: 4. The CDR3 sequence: CASSQDQTSGETQYF. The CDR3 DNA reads TGCGCCAGCAGCCAAGATCAAACTAGCGGGGAGACCCAGTACTTC.

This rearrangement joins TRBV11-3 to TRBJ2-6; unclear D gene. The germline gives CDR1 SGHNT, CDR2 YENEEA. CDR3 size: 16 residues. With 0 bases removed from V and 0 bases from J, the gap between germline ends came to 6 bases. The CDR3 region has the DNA TGTGCCAGCAGCTTAGACGTGGTCTCTGGGGCCAACGTCCTGACTTTC. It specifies CASSLDVVSGANVLTF.

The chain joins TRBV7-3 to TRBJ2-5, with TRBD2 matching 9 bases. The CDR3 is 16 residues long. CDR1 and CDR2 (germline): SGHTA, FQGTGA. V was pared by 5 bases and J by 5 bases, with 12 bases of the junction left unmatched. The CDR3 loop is CASSASGGTRKETQYF. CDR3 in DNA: TGTGCCAGCAGCGCCAGCGGGGGGACCAGGAAGGAGACCCAGTACTTC.

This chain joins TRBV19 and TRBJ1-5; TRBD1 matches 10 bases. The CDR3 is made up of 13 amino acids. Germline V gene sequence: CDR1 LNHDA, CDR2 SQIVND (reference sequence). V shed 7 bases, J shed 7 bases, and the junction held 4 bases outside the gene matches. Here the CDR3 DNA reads TGTGCCAGTACCGGACAGGGGGTGCAGCCCCAGCATTTT. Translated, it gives CASTGQGVQPQHF.

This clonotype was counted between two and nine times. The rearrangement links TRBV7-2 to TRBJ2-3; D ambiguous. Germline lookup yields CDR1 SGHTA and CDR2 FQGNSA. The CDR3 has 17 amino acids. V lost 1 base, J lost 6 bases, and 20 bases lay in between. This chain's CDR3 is CASSLGFVGRNLDTQYF. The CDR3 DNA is TGTGCCAGCAGCTTAGGATTCGTAGGGCGTAACCTCGATACGCAGTATTTT.

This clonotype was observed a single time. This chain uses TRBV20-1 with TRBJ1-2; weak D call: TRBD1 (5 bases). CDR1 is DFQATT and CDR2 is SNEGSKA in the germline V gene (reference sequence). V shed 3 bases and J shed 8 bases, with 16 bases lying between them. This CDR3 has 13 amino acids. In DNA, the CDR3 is TGCAGTGCTAGGGGGTTTCAGGGATCCGGCTACACCTTC. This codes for CSARGFQGSGYTF.

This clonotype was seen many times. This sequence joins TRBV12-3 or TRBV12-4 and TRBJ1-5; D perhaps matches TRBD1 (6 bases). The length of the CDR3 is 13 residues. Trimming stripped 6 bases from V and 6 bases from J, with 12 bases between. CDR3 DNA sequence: TGTGCCAGCAGATTACAGGGTCTTCAGCCCCAGCATTTT. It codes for CASRLQGLQPQHF.

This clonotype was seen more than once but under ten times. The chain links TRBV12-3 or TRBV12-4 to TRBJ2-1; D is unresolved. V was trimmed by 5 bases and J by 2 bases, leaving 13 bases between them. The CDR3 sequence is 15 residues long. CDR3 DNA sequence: TGTGCCAGCAGTACTCATGAGAGACCCTACAATGAGCAGTTCTTC. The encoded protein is CASSTHERPYNEQFF.

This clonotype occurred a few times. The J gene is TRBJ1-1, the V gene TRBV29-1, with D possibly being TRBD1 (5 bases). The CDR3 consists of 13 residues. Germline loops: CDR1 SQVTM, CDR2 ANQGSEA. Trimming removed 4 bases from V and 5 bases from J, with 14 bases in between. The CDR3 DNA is TGCAGCGTTGGGTTGGACCGGGGGACTGAAGCTTTCTTT. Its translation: CSVGLDRGTEAFF.

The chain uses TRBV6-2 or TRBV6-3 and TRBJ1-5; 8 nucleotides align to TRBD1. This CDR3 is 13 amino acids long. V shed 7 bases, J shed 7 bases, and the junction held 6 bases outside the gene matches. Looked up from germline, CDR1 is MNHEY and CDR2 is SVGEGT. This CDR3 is CASNDRGEQPQHF. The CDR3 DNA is TGTGCCAGCAACGACAGGGGTGAACAGCCCCAGCATTTT.

The CDR3 here is CASSPDGWGGYTF. The CDR3 DNA reads as TGTGCCAGCAGCCCCGACGGTTGGGGTGGCTACACCTTC. This chain links TRBV7-3 with TRBJ1-2; D not resolved. The V gene lost 5 bases and the J gene lost 7 bases, with 14 bases spanning the gap. CDR1 and CDR2 from the germline V gene are SGHTA and FQGTGA. CDR3 length: 13 residues.

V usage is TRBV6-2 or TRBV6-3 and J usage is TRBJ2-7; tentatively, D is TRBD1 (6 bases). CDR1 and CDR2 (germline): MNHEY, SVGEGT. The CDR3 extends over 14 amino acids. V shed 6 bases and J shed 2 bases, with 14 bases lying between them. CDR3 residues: CASRTDRPPYEQYF. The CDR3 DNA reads TGTGCCAGCAGGACTGACAGGCCCCCCTACGAGCAGTACTTC.

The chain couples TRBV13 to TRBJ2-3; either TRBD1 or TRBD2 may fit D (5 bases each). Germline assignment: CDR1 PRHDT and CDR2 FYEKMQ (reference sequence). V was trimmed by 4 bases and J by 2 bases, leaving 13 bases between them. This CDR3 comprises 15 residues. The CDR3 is CASSSRGTITDTQYF. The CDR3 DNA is TGTGCCAGCAGCTCCAGAGGGACGATCACAGATACGCAGTATTTT. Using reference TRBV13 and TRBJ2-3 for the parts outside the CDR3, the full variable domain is AAGVIQSPRHLIKEKRETATLKCYPIPRHDTVYWYQQGPGQDPQFLISFYEKMQSDKGSIPDRFSAQQFSDYHSELNMSSLELGDSALYFCASSSRGTITDTQYFGPGTRLTVL.